These 32 T cell receptor beta chains originate from one sample sequenced in a study of shared clonotypes between healthy human individuals. Sequencing used immunoSEQ multiplex PCR; TCRdb keeps in-frame clones, though not all of them. The sample contains about 2.2 million clones, just under 95% of which appear only once. As defined, naive CD8 cells were CD45RO-negative and positively selected for CCR7, with terminally differentiated effector memory CD45RA+ cells excluded. Sequenced: naive CD8+ T cells from PBMCs. The receptors come from a man in his late teens or twenties in good health. Some clones in this sample may be carry-over from other donors' samples.

The chain is built from TRBV5-1 and TRBJ2-3; TRBD1 or TRBD2 may be the D gene (6 bases each). The CDR3 extends over 17 amino acids. V gave up 3 bases and J gave up 2 bases, with 19 bases separating them. Germline V gene lookup returns CDR1 SGHRS and CDR2 YFSETQ. The CDR3: CASSYDWGARVTDTQYF. As DNA, the CDR3 is TGCGCCAGCAGCTATGATTGGGGGGCGCGGGTCACAGATACGCAGTATTTT.

V and J are TRBV28 and TRBJ2-7, with a tentative D call TRBD2 (5 bases). The CDR3 has 15 amino acids. Per the germline V gene, CDR1 is MDHEN and CDR2 is SYDVKM. V was trimmed by 6 bases and J by 2 bases, leaving 17 bases between them. The CDR3, as DNA: TGTGCCAGCAGCCATGGAAATAGCGAGACCTACGAGCAGTACTTC. This sequence encodes CASSHGNSETYEQYF.

The chain employs TRBV6-5 and TRBJ1-2; a weak D match, TRBD1 (6 bases). This CDR3 is 14 amino acids long. V shed 6 bases and J shed 4 bases, with 15 bases lying between them. Germline V gene sequence: CDR1 MNHEY, CDR2 SVGAGI. CDR3 loop: CASRPRGTSYGYTF. For the CDR3, the DNA is TGTGCCAGCAGACCCCGCGGGACAAGCTATGGCTACACCTTC.

V usage is TRBV4-3 and J usage is TRBJ1-4, with D possibly being TRBD1 (5 bases). This CDR3 comprises 15 residues. V was trimmed by 1 base and J by 8 bases, leaving 14 bases between them. Per germline, CDR1 LGHNA and CDR2 YSLEER. The DNA for the CDR3 is TGCGCCAGCAGCCAAGCGGGACGCCCGTCCGAAAAACTGTTTTTT. It is translated as CASSQAGRPSEKLFF.

This clone has only a few counts. The rearrangement links TRBV19 to TRBJ1-1, with unresolved D. This CDR3 has 15 residues. The V gene's germline CDR1 is LNHDA and CDR2 SQIVND (reference sequence). V shed 4 bases and J shed 1 base, with 13 bases lying between them. In DNA, the CDR3 is TGTGCCAGTAGTAAGTCACCCATCGGGAACACTGAAGCTTTCTTT. Amino acids: CASSKSPIGNTEAFF.

The gene calls are TRBV6-4 and TRBJ2-1; D is unclear. Trimming removed 5 bases from V and 2 bases from J, with 13 bases in between. This CDR3 has 15 amino acids. CDR1 is MRHNA and CDR2 is SNTAGT in the germline V gene. CDR3: CASSILEGPYNEQFF. In DNA form, the CDR3 reads TGTGCCAGCAGTATTCTAGAAGGGCCCTACAATGAGCAGTTCTTC.

The V call is TRBV28, the J call TRBJ2-1; D may be TRBD1 (6 bases). The CDR3 spans 13 residues. Trimming cost V 2 bases and J 9 bases, with 11 bases left between them. Germline lookup yields CDR1 MDHEN and CDR2 SYDVKM. This CDR3 is CASSLNRAGEQFF. In nucleotides, the CDR3 is TGTGCCAGCAGTTTAAACAGGGCTGGTGAGCAGTTCTTC.

Note on this clone: Additional DNA sequences in this sample encode the identical CDR3. The chain combines TRBV6-6 with TRBJ1-1; 9 bases are shared with TRBD1. With 1 base clipped from V and 4 bases from J, the junction kept 4 bases outside the gene matches. CDR3 length: 15 residues. Germline loops: CDR1 MNHNY, CDR2 SVGAGI (reference sequence). CDR3 sequence: CASSYLQGAGTEAFF. CDR3 sequence (DNA): TGTGCCAGCAGTTACTTACAGGGGGCCGGCACTGAAGCTTTCTTT.

V is TRBV7-9 and J is TRBJ2-1, with D perhaps TRBD1 or TRBD2 (5 bases each). The CDR3 is 16 residues long. Trimming took 5 bases from V and 7 from J, leaving 21 bases between them. The germline gives CDR1 SEHNR, CDR2 FQNEAQ (reference sequence). CDR3 sequence reads: CASSPPVLGEGNEQFF. CDR3 in DNA: TGTGCCAGCAGCCCCCCGGTCCTCGGAGAGGGGAATGAGCAGTTCTTC.

The genes are TRBV6-1 and TRBJ1-2, with TRBD1 identical over 7 bases. CDR1 and CDR2 (germline): MNHNS, SASEGT. The length of the CDR3 is 14 residues. The V gene end was trimmed by 6 bases and the J gene end by 3 bases; junction bases not matched to a gene: 7. CDR3 loop: CASRGGSDYYGYTF. The CDR3 DNA is TGTGCCAGCAGAGGGGGCAGTGATTACTATGGCTACACCTTC.

The V call is TRBV5-1, the J call TRBJ1-2, with a tentative D call TRBD1 (5 bases). This CDR3 is built from 16 residues. Germline assignment: CDR1 SGHRS and CDR2 YFSETQ. V gave up 4 bases and J gave up 6 bases, with 22 bases separating them. The CDR3 region is CASSKSLPPRGNGYTF. Written as DNA, the CDR3 is TGCGCCAGCAGCAAATCCCTCCCGCCGAGGGGAAATGGCTACACCTTC.

The sample holds one count of this clone. The J gene is TRBJ1-1, the V gene TRBV7-7, with D perhaps matching TRBD1 (6 bases). Germline V gene sequence: CDR1 SSHAT, CDR2 FNYEAQ (reference sequence). The CDR3 extends over 16 amino acids. The germline V and J ends were trimmed by 5 bases and 0 bases, with 16 bases remaining between them. CDR3: CASSPLTGTMNTEAFF. In DNA form, the CDR3 reads TGTGCCAGCAGCCCCTTGACAGGTACCATGAACACTGAAGCTTTCTTT.

The chain links TRBV13 to TRBJ2-7, with D perhaps TRBD1 (5 bases). With 5 bases removed from V and 4 bases from J, the gap between germline ends came to 15 bases. CDR1 and CDR2 from the germline V gene are PRHDT and FYEKMQ (reference sequence). The CDR3 has 14 residues. The CDR3, as DNA: TGTGCCAGCAGCCTTTTAGGCAGGGTTTACGAGCAGTACTTC. As protein: CASSLLGRVYEQYF.

The V call is TRBV5-1, the J call TRBJ2-7; D is uncertain. The ends were cut back, 0 bases at V and 5 bases at J, with 12 bases in the middle. The CDR3 sequence is 14 residues long. Germline loops: CDR1 SGHRS, CDR2 YFSETQ. The CDR3 DNA reads as TGCGCCAGCAGCTTGGAATTGGAGCTTAACGAGCAGTACTTC. Translation gives CASSLELELNEQYF.

The table lists this clone with a few counts. The CDR3 reads CAWSVARLSTF. The DNA for the CDR3 is TGTGCCTGGAGTGTAGCCCGCCTAAGCACCTTC. The V gene is TRBV30, the J gene TRBJ1-2; D gene uncertain. The CDR3 has 11 residues. V lost 0 bases and J lost 13, with 12 bases in between. Germline V gene sequence: CDR1 GTSNPN, CDR2 SVGIG (reference sequence).

This clone was counted only a few times. CDR3 residues: CASSFVRSTGELFF. The CDR3 region has the DNA TGTGCCAGCAGCTTCGTCCGAAGCACCGGGGAGCTGTTTTTT. The V gene is TRBV7-9, the J gene TRBJ2-2; D is uncertain. This CDR3 has 14 amino acids. Trimming removed 3 bases at V and 4 bases at J, with 9 bases between. The germline gives CDR1 SEHNR, CDR2 FQNEAQ (reference sequence). The variable domain in full, completed from reference TRBV7-9 and TRBJ2-2, reads DTGVSQNPRHKITKRGQNVTFRCDPISEHNRLYWYRQTLGQGPEFLTYFQNEAQLEKSRLLSDRFSAERPKGSFSTLEIQRTEQGDSAMYLCASSFVRSTGELFFGEGSRLTVL.

A remark on this clone: In the same sample, other DNA sequences code for this CDR3. The chain combines TRBV7-9 with TRBJ2-1; D unclear. The CDR3 totals 12 residues. Germline values: CDR1 SEHNR, CDR2 FQNEAQ (reference sequence). V gave up 0 bases and J gave up 8 bases, with 5 bases separating them. As DNA, the CDR3 is TGTGCCAGCAGCTTAGCCCGCGATGAGCAGTTCTTC. Translating it yields CASSLARDEQFF. Using reference TRBV7-9 and TRBJ2-1 for the parts outside the CDR3, the full variable domain is DTGVSQNPRHKITKRGQNVTFRCDPISEHNRLYWYRQTLGQGPEFLTYFQNEAQLEKSRLLSDRFSAERPKGSFSTLEIQRTEQGDSAMYLCASSLARDEQFFGPGTRLTVL.

The chain uses TRBV28 and TRBJ2-1; 11 bases are a match to TRBD2. The germline gives CDR1 MDHEN, CDR2 SYDVKM. The CDR3 consists of 17 residues. V lost 3 bases to trimming and J lost 1 base; unmatched junction nucleotides: 5. The CDR3 loop is CASSLRLAGTSYNEQFF. CDR3 in DNA: TGTGCCAGCAGTTTGAGACTAGCGGGAACGTCCTACAATGAGCAGTTCTTC.

The V and J genes are TRBV27 and TRBJ2-6; D tentatively fits TRBD1 or TRBD2 (5 bases each). This CDR3 is built from 16 residues. Germline CDR1 reads MNHEY; CDR2 reads SMNVEV (reference sequence). The V end was cut by 7 bases, the J end by 1 base, with 14 bases between. This chain's CDR3 is CASTRDPESGANVLTF. CDR3 DNA sequence: TGTGCCAGCACTCGGGACCCGGAGTCTGGGGCCAACGTCCTGACTTTC. Supplemented by reference TRBV27 and TRBJ2-6, the full variable domain reads EAQVTQNPRYLITVTGKKLTVTCSQNMNHEYMSWYRQDPGLGLRQIYYSMNVEVTDKGDVPEGYKVSRKEKRNFPLILESPSPNQTSLYFCASTRDPESGANVLTFGAGSRLTVL.

V usage is TRBV7-9 and J usage is TRBJ1-2, with TRBD1 identical over 10 bases. Germline lookup yields CDR1 SEHNR and CDR2 FQNEAQ (reference sequence). Trimming removed 5 bases from V and 5 bases from J; junction bases left unmatched: 17. This CDR3 is 18 amino acids long. This CDR3 is CASSPHFRVAGQGYGYTF. CDR3 sequence (DNA): TGTGCCAGCAGCCCACACTTTCGCGTAGCGGGACAGGGGTATGGCTACACCTTC.

The chain employs TRBV6-1 and TRBJ2-7; D is unclear. This CDR3 comprises 14 residues. Germline lookup yields CDR1 MNHNS and CDR2 SASEGT. Trimming cost V 3 bases and J 0 bases, with 9 bases left between them. CDR3 residues: CASSEGSYSYEQYF. The DNA for the CDR3 is TGTGCCAGCAGTGAGGGCTCTTACTCCTACGAGCAGTACTTC.

V usage is TRBV4-1 and J usage is TRBJ2-5; D is possibly TRBD2 (7 bases). Germline values: CDR1 MGHRA, CDR2 YSYEKL. This CDR3 spans 12 amino acids. Trimming took 8 bases from V and 5 from J, leaving 12 bases between them. The CDR3 DNA sequence: TGCGCCAGCTCCGGGGGGCGGGAGACCCAGTACTTC. This codes for CASSGGRETQYF.

The chain employs TRBV7-9 and TRBJ1-5; D not certain. V was trimmed by 1 base and J by 4 bases, leaving 11 bases between them. Germline CDR1 is SEHNR and CDR2 is FQNEAQ (reference sequence). The CDR3 is 15 residues long. The CDR3 DNA follows: TGTGCCAGCAGCTTAGATGGCCGACCAAATCAGCCCCAGCATTTT. This encodes CASSLDGRPNQPQHF. Full variable domain (outside the CDR3, taken from reference TRBV7-9 and TRBJ1-5): DTGVSQNPRHKITKRGQNVTFRCDPISEHNRLYWYRQTLGQGPEFLTYFQNEAQLEKSRLLSDRFSAERPKGSFSTLEIQRTEQGDSAMYLCASSLDGRPNQPQHFGDGTRLSIL.

The V gene is TRBV29-1, the J gene TRBJ1-1; D gene unclear. V was trimmed by 0 bases and J by 2 bases, leaving 10 bases between them. CDR1 SQVTM and CDR2 ANQGSEA come from the germline V gene. This CDR3 is built from 14 residues. Written as DNA, the CDR3 is TGCAGCGTTGAAGATCGGTATGGTAACACTGAAGCTTTCTTT. Protein sequence: CSVEDRYGNTEAFF.

The chain joins TRBV7-9 to TRBJ2-1, with 9 bases aligning to TRBD1. Germline V gene lookup returns CDR1 SEHNR and CDR2 FQNEAQ (reference sequence). This CDR3 spans 14 amino acids. Germline trimming cut 3 bases from V and 8 bases from J; bases unmatched to any gene: 5. The CDR3 bases are TGTGCCAGCAGCTTCTGGACAGGGGCAGATGAGCAGTTCTTC. Translated, it gives CASSFWTGADEQFF.

The sample holds a few counts of this clone. The chain is built from TRBV27 and TRBJ1-1; no clear D. The V gene lost 0 bases and the J gene lost 5 bases, with 10 bases spanning the gap. Germline values: CDR1 MNHEY, CDR2 SMNVEV (reference sequence). This CDR3 is 14 amino acids long. CDR3 sequence reads: CASSLSGLGTEAFF. CDR3 bases: TGTGCCAGCAGTTTATCAGGCCTCGGAACTGAAGCTTTCTTT.

The chain is built from TRBV4-2 and TRBJ2-5; D gene ambiguous. With 2 bases removed from V and 4 bases from J, the gap between germline ends came to 20 bases. Germline CDR1 and CDR2: LGHNA and YNFKEQ. The CDR3 runs 17 residues. This chain's CDR3 is CASSQTPGLVRGETQYF. CDR3 in DNA: TGTGCCAGCAGCCAAACTCCAGGTTTGGTACGCGGAGAGACCCAGTACTTC.

The chain recombines TRBV6-1 with TRBJ2-1; 10 bases fit TRBD1. The CDR3 consists of 17 residues. Germline assignment: CDR1 MNHNS and CDR2 SASEGT. After removal of 0 bases from V and 8 bases from J, the junction contained 10 bases not matched to a gene. The CDR3 reads CASSEAQPGTGVDEQFF. CDR3 DNA sequence: TGTGCCAGCAGTGAAGCCCAACCCGGGACAGGGGTTGATGAGCAGTTCTTC.

Written as DNA, the CDR3 is TGCGCCAGCAGCCAGGGGACTAGCGGGAGGTACAATGAGCAGTTCTTC. As protein: CASSQGTSGRYNEQFF. The chain is built from TRBV4-3 and TRBJ2-1; 15 bases map to TRBD2. Trimming took 3 bases from V and 4 from J; bases not matched to a gene: 1. From germline, CDR1 is LGHNA and CDR2 YSLEER. The CDR3 is made up of 16 amino acids.

This clone showed up just once. The rearrangement links TRBV28 to TRBJ2-7; tentative D call: TRBD1 (6 bases). The length of the CDR3 is 13 residues. V was pared by 3 bases and J by 4 bases, with 10 bases between. Germline-derived CDR1 and CDR2 are MDHEN and SYDVKM. As DNA, the CDR3 is TGTGCCAGCAGTTTTTGGACAGCGTACGAGCAGTACTTC. Translating gives CASSFWTAYEQYF.

A note on this clone: The sample has other DNA sequences that encode this CDR3 too. Here the CDR3 DNA reads TGCGCCAGCAGCCAAGTTCGGCGGGAGTCCACAGATACGCAGTATTTT. Translating it yields CASSQVRRESTDTQYF. The chain employs TRBV4-1 and TRBJ2-3; 7 bases match TRBD2. Unmatched junction bases numbered 6, after V lost 1 base and J lost 2 bases. Germline V lookup: CDR1 MGHRA, CDR2 YSYEKL. The CDR3 length is 16 residues.

The chain recombines TRBV21-1 with TRBJ2-1. TRBV21-1 is a recognized pseudogene. This CDR3 spans 12 amino acids. The DNA for the CDR3 is TGTGCCAGCCCGGACTCCTACAATGAGCAGTTCTTC. Translating gives CASPDSYNEQFF.